The TCR beta chain under discussion was sequenced for a study of blood T cells in healthy people across ages. Study conclusions and caveats: Since the PBMCs were unsorted, naive and antigen-experienced cells could not be conclusively compared.

Points on this clonotype: Antigen unknown.

Together with a sample-barcoded 5' primer, a J-beta primer mix was included in a second PCR lasting roughly 7 to 11 cycles. TCRdb redid the calling of the 5' RACE reads with MiXCR, one entry per CDR3 protein. The sample has 550,000 to 650,000 distinct CDR3 sequences; about 30% are singletons. This TCR came from a woman older than 75 in good health. Sequencing used blood.

In DNA, the CDR3 is TGTGCCAGCAGCTTAGCCCGGACAGGGAATCAGCCCCAGCATTTT. It codes for CASSLARTGNQPQHF. The V and J genes are TRBV7-8 and TRBJ1-5, with 8 bases matching TRBD1. Germline CDR1 and CDR2: SGHVS and FQNEAQ. CDR3 length: 15 amino acids. J lost 4 bases, V lost 0 bases, and 2 bases had no gene match.